Listed below are T cell receptor beta chains from one sample, sequenced in a study of shared clonotypes between healthy human individuals. Only in-frame clones appear in the TCRdb table, and some are missing; sequencing was by immunoSEQ multiplex PCR. The repertoire holds millions of clones, with 90% to 95% as singletons. Source material: naive CD4+ T cells sorted from blood. The receptor set was obtained from a man aged 18 to 29 in good health. Each CDR3 is given with its conserved first and last residue. Fields, in order: D gene, J gene, clone size, V gene, CDR3 DNA, CDR3 protein. D genes are given only for firm matches. Size is stated for part of the rows, as once, few or many counts, or as a class when the clone is expanded.

>TRBD1|TRBJ2-5|.|TRBV18
TGTGCCAGCTCACCCCAGACAGGGGACCCAACGCCGACCCAGTACTTC
CASSPQTGDPTPTQYF
>.|TRBJ1-5|.|TRBV29-1
TGCAGCGCCTCAGGTAGCAATCAGCCCCAGCATTTT
CSASGSNQPQHF
>TRBD2|TRBJ2-1|.|TRBV5-4
TGTGCCAGCAGCTTGGTGGCTAGCGGGAGCTATGAGCAGTTCTTC
CASSLVASGSYEQFF
>.|TRBJ1-2|.|TRBV28
TGTGCCAGCAGTACGGCGGCCGGCTACACCTTC
CASSTAAGYTF
>TRBD1|TRBJ1-5|.|TRBV11-3
TGTGCCAGCAGCTTCCGACAGGGCGGGTATAGCAATCAGCCCCAGCATTTT
CASSFRQGGYSNQPQHF
>.|TRBJ2-5|.|TRBV29-1
TGCAGCTTTAGGGACAGCGGGGGGACCCAGTACTTC
CSFRDSGGTQYF
>TRBD1|TRBJ2-1|.|TRBV6-1
TGTGCCAGCAGCCTTGACAGGGGGCCCTACAATGAGCAGTTCTTC
CASSLDRGPYNEQFF
>.|TRBJ2-7|.|TRBV7-9
TGTGCCAGCAGCTTAGCGCTCACTGGACTATTGGACGAGCAGTACTTC
CASSLALTGLLDEQYF
>.|TRBJ2-7|.|TRBV6-5
TGTGCCAGCAGTTCCTTGGGGGAGCAGTACTTC
CASSSLGEQYF
>TRBD1|TRBJ1-6|.|TRBV27
TGTGCCAGCAGCATGGGACAGGGTGGCACCTATAATTCACCCCTCCACTTT
CASSMGQGGTYNSPLHF
>.|TRBJ2-1|.|TRBV6-5
TGTGCCTCCGGCCGGGGCGGGGAAGCGCAGTTCTTC
CASGRGGEAQFF
>TRBD1|TRBJ2-5|.|TRBV5-1
TGCGCCAGCAGCGCCGGGACAGGGGGAGAGACCCAGTACTTC
CASSAGTGGETQYF
>.|TRBJ1-4|.|TRBV5-4
TGTGCCAGCAGCTTGGGGGGTGCGGAAAAACTGTTTTTT
CASSLGGAEKLFF
>.|TRBJ2-3|.|TRBV28
TGTGCCAGCAGTTTATTAGGGGACACAGATACGCAGTATTTT
CASSLLGDTDTQYF
>.|TRBJ1-2|.|TRBV6-4
TGTGCCAGCAGTGACCGTAGGGCTCACCCGTCCGGGGGCTACACCTTC
CASSDRRAHPSGGYTF
>.|TRBJ1-2|.|TRBV27
TGTGCCAGCAGTTCGAGAACATCTTCCTATGGCTACACCTTC
CASSSRTSSYGYTF
>.|TRBJ1-2|.|TRBV5-8
TGTGCCAGCAGCTCGGAAGAGGGACGGAACTATGGCTACACCTTC
CASSSEEGRNYGYTF
>.|TRBJ2-3|once|TRBV7-7
TGTGCTAGCAGCTTAGACAGAGCAGATACGCAGTATTTT
CASSLDRADTQYF
>TRBD2|TRBJ2-7|.|TRBV7-8
TGTGCCAGCAGCCAAGGACTAGCGGTGTCCTACGAGCAGTACTTC
CASSQGLAVSYEQYF
>TRBD2|TRBJ2-5|.|TRBV9
TGTGCCAGCAGCGTAACTAGCGGGACACAAGAGACCCAGTACTTC
CASSVTSGTQETQYF
>.|TRBJ1-4|.|TRBV5-8
TGTGCCAGCAGCTTGCTTGGCCAGGCAGGGTATCAACTGTTTTTT
CASSLLGQAGYQLFF
>.|TRBJ1-6|.|TRBV21-1
TGTGCCAGCAGCAAAGTCGGTAGGGCTTATAATTCACCCCTCCACTTT
CASSKVGRAYNSPLHF
>.|TRBJ2-5|.|TRBV5-1
TGCGCCAGCGGTCGGGAACAAGAGACCCAGTACTTC
CASGREQETQYF
>.|TRBJ1-1|.|TRBV6-4
TGTGCCAGCAGTGGCCCGGGGAGAGGGCACACTGAAGCTTTCTTT
CASSGPGRGHTEAFF
>TRBD1|TRBJ1-2|.|TRBV28
TGTGCCAGCGGACAGGGGGTGGGGGTTGGCTACACCTTC
CASGQGVGVGYTF
>.|TRBJ1-2|.|TRBV4-1
TGCGCCAGCAGCCAAGGAGGAATGTATTCCGGGACAACTAACTATGGCTACACCTTC
CASSQGGMYSGTTNYGYTF
>.|TRBJ2-2|.|TRBV7-8
TGTGCCAGCAGCGGTATTTCTCCGATAGCCGGGGAGCTGTTTTTT
CASSGISPIAGELFF
>.|TRBJ2-7|.|TRBV6-5
TGTGCCAGCAGTTACTCGATCCCGGGACGGTTCTACGAGCAGTACTTC
CASSYSIPGRFYEQYF
>.|TRBJ1-3|.|TRBV10-3
TGTGCCATCAGTTTGACAGACTCTGGAAACACCATATATTTT
CAISLTDSGNTIYF
>.|TRBJ1-1|few|TRBV6-5
TGTGCCAGCAGTGAAGACAGGCGCCACGCTGAAGCTTTCTTT
CASSEDRRHAEAFF
>.|TRBJ1-5|.|TRBV28
TGTGCCAGCAGTCCCACCTCCCCGCGCGACTATAGCAATCAGCCCCAGCATTTT
CASSPTSPRDYSNQPQHF
>TRBD1|TRBJ1-5|.|TRBV28
TGTGCCAGCAGGATCGGGACAGGGGGGGATCAGCCCCAGCATTTT
CASRIGTGGDQPQHF
>.|TRBJ1-4|.|TRBV7-2
TGTGCCAGCAGCCGGGAGTGGGATGCGGGGGCCTCTAATGAAAAACTGTTTTTT
CASSREWDAGASNEKLFF
>.|TRBJ1-1|.|TRBV30
TGTGCCTGGAGTGTATGGCGGGGGAAAGTTTCCACTGAAGCTTTCTTT
CAWSVWRGKVSTEAFF
>TRBD2|TRBJ2-3|.|TRBV9
TGTGCCAGCAGCGTAGCAGCGGGGGGGCCGTATACAGATACGCAGTATTTT
CASSVAAGGPYTDTQYF
>.|TRBJ2-7|.|TRBV11-2
TGTGCCAGCGCCGGGGGTGGACCCAGCTCCTACGAGCAGTACTTC
CASAGGGPSSYEQYF
>.|TRBJ2-2|.|TRBV7-3
TGTGCCAGCAGCTTATTTTCCAGGGGAACCACCGGGGAGCTGTTTTTT
CASSLFSRGTTGELFF
>TRBD1|TRBJ1-6|once|TRBV7-8
TGTGCCAGCAGCTTAGGGCAGGGGGCACGTTCACCCCTCCACTTT
CASSLGQGARSPLHF
>.|TRBJ1-6|.|TRBV15
TGTGCCACCAGCAGAGAAGGCGGTTTACCCCTCCACTTT
CATSREGGLPLHF
>TRBD2|TRBJ2-3|once|TRBV7-9
TGTGCCAGCAGCTTTTTAGCGGGAGCCACAGATACGCAGTATTTT
CASSFLAGATDTQYF
>TRBD1|TRBJ2-7|.|TRBV28
TGTGCCAGCAGCTCACTTGGACAGGCCGGGGTCCACGAGCAGTACTTC
CASSSLGQAGVHEQYF
>TRBD2|TRBJ2-7|.|TRBV15
TGTGCCACCAAAGCGGGAGGGCCTGACTACGAGCAGTACTTC
CATKAGGPDYEQYF
>.|TRBJ2-7|.|TRBV25-1
TGTGCCAGCAGTGTTAACAGTAAGCAGTACTTC
CASSVNSKQYF
>.|TRBJ2-1|.|TRBV5-1
TGCGCCAGCAGCTTGGAAGGGCAGGTACAGGTTGATGAGCAGTTCTTC
CASSLEGQVQVDEQFF
>.|TRBJ2-2|once|TRBV15
TGTGCCACCAGCACCTCTAGGGCGAACACCGGGGAGCTGTTTTTT
CATSTSRANTGELFF
>.|TRBJ1-2|.|TRBV30
TGTGCCTGGAGTGTACTCAATTCTAACTATGGCTACACCTTC
CAWSVLNSNYGYTF
>TRBD1|TRBJ2-2|.|TRBV7-9
TGTGCCAGCAGCTTGGGACAGGGGATCGGTAGAGACACCGGGGAGCTGTTTTTT
CASSLGQGIGRDTGELFF
>TRBD1|TRBJ1-3|.|TRBV28
TGTGCCAGCAGTTTAGGGGGGACAGGGCGAAACACCATATATTTT
CASSLGGTGRNTIYF
>.|TRBJ2-5|.|TRBV5-1
TGCGCCAGCAGCCGCCGAGAAAGCGGCCAAGAGACCCAGTACTTC
CASSRRESGQETQYF
>.|TRBJ1-4|.|TRBV30
TGTGCCTGGAAGGGGGGCTTCGATGAAAAACTGTTTTTT
CAWKGGFDEKLFF
>.|TRBJ1-1|.|TRBV6-5
TGTGCCAGCAGGCTCAGGGTTAACACTGAAGCTTTCTTT
CASRLRVNTEAFF
>.|TRBJ1-5|.|TRBV6-5
TGTGCCAGCAGTTACTCAGGGGGGAACAATCAGCCCCAGCATTTT
CASSYSGGNNQPQHF